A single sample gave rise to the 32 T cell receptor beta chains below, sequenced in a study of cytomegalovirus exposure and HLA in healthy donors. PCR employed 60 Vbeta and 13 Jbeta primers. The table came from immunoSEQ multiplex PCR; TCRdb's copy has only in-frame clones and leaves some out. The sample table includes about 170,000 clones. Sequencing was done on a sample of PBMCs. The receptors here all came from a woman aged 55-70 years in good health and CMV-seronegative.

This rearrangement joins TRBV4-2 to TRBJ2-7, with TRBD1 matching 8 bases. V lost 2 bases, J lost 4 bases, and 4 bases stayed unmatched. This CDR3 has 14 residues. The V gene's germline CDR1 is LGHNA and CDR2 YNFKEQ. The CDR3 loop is CASSQTGGKYEQYF. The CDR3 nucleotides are TGTGCCAGCAGCCAAACAGGGGGGAAGTACGAGCAGTACTTC.

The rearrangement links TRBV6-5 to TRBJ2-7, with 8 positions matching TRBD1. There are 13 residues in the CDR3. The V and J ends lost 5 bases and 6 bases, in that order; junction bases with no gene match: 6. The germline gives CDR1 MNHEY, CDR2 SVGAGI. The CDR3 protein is CASSMDRVREQYF. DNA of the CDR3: TGTGCCAGCAGTATGGACAGGGTACGCGAGCAGTACTTC.

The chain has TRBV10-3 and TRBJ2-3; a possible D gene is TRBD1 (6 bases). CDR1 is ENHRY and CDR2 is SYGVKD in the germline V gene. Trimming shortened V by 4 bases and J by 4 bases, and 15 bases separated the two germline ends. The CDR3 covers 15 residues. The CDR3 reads CAISGRTAGSDTQYF. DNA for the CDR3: TGTGCCATCAGTGGTAGGACAGCAGGCTCAGATACGCAGTATTTT.

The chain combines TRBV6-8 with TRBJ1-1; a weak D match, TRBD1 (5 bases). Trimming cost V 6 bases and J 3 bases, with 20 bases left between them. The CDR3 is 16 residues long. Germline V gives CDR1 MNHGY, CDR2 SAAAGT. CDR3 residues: CASSTDPGVGDTEAFF. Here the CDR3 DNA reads TGTGCCAGCAGCACCGACCCGGGGGTAGGCGACACTGAAGCTTTCTTT.

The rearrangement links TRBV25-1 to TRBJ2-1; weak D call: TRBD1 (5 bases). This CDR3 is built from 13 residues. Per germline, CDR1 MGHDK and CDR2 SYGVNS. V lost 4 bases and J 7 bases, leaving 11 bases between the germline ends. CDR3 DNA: TGTGCCAGCAGTGGAGGCAGGGTGAATGAGCAGTTCTTC. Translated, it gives CASSGGRVNEQFF.

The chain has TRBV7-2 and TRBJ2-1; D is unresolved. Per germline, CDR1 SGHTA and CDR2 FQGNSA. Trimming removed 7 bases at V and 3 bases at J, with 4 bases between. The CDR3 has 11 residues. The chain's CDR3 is CASNNYNEQFF. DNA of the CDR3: TGTGCCAGCAACAACTACAATGAGCAGTTCTTC.

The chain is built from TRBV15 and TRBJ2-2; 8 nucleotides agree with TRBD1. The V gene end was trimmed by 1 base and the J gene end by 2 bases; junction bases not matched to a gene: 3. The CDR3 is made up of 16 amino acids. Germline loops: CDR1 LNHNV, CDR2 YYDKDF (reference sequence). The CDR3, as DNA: TGTGCCACCAGCAGAGCGCCAGGGGGCAACACCGGGGAGCTGTTTTTT. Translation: CATSRAPGGNTGELFF.

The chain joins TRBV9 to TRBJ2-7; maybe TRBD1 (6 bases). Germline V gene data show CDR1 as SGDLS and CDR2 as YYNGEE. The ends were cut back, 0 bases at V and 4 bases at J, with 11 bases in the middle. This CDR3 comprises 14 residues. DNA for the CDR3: TGTGCCAGCAGCGTAGGTCTAGGGGGTTACGAGCAGTACTTC. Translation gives CASSVGLGGYEQYF.

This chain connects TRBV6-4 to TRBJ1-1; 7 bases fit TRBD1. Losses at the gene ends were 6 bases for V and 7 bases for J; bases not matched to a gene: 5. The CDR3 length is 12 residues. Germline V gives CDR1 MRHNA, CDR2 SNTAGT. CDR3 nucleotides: TGTGCCAGCAGAGGACAGGAGAGTGAAGCTTTCTTT. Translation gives CASRGQESEAFF.

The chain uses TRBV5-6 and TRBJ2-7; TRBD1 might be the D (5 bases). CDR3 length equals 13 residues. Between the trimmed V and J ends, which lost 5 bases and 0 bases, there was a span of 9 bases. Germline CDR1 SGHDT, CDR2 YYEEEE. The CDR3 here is CASRGQSSYEQYF. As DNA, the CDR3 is TGTGCCAGCAGGGGGCAGTCCTCCTACGAGCAGTACTTC.

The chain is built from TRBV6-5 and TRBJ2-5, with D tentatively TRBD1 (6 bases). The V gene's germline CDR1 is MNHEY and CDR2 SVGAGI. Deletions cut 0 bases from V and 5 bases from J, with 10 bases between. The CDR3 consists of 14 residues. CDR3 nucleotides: TGTGCCAGCAGTTACTCCCCAGGGGCGGAGACCCAGTACTTC. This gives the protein CASSYSPGAETQYF.

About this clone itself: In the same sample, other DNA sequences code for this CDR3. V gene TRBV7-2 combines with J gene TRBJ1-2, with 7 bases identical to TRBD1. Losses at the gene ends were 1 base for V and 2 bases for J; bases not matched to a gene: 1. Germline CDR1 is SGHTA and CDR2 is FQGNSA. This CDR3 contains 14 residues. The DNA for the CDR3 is TGTGCCAGCAGCTTAGGACAGGGCAACTATGGCTACACCTTC. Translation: CASSLGQGNYGYTF.

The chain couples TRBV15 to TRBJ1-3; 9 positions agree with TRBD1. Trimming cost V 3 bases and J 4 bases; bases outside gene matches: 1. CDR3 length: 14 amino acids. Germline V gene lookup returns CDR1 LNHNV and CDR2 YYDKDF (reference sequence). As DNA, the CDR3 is TGTGCCACCAGCAGGGACAGGGGAGGAAACACCATATATTTT. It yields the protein CATSRDRGGNTIYF.

CDR3 DNA sequence: TGTGCCAGCAGCTTTCGGACAGGGGAAAACACCGGGGAGCTGTTTTTT. It is translated as CASSFRTGENTGELFF. V usage is TRBV4-2 and J usage is TRBJ2-2; 9 nucleotides align to TRBD1. Germline V CDR1 and CDR2: LGHNA, YNFKEQ. The CDR3 loop spans 16 amino acids. V lost 5 bases and J lost 2; bases outside the gene matches: 6.

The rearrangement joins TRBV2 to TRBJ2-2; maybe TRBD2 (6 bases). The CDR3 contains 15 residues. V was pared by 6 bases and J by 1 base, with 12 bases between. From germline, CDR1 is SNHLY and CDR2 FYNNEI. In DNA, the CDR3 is TGTGCCAGCAGAGGGGCGGGGCGGAACACCGGGGAGCTGTTTTTT. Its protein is CASRGAGRNTGELFF.

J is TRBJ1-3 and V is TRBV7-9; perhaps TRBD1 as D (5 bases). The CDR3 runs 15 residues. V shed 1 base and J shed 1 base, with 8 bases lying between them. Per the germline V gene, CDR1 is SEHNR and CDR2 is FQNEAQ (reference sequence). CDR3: CASSLVGGSGNTIYF. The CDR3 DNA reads TGTGCCAGCAGCTTAGTGGGGGGATCTGGAAACACCATATATTTT. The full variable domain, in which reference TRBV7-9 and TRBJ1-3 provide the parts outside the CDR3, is DTGVSQNPRHKITKRGQNVTFRCDPISEHNRLYWYRQTLGQGPEFLTYFQNEAQLEKSRLLSDRFSAERPKGSFSTLEIQRTEQGDSAMYLCASSLVGGSGNTIYFGEGSWLTVV.

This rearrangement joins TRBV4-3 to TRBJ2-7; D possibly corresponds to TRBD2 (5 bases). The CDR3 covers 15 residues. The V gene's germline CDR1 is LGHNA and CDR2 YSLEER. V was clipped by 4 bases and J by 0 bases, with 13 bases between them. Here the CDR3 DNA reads TGCGCCAGCAGCCTCCGCGAAGGGAGCTCCTACGAGCAGTACTTC. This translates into CASSLREGSSYEQYF.

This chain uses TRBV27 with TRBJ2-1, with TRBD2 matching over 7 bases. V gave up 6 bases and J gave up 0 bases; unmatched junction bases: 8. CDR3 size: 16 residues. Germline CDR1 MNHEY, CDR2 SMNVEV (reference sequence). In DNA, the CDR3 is TGTGCCAGCAGATTTCTAGCGGAGAGCTCCTACAATGAGCAGTTCTTC. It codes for CASRFLAESSYNEQFF.

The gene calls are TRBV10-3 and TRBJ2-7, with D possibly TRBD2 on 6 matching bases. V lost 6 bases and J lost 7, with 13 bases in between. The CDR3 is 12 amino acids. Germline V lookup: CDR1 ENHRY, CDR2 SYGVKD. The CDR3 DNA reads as TGTGCCATCAGCTCTAGCGATTGGGAGCAGTACTTC. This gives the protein CAISSSDWEQYF.

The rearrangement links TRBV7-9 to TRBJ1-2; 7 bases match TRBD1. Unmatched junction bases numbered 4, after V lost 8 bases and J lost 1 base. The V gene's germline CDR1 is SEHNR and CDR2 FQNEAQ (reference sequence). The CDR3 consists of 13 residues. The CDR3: CASGQEYNYGYTF. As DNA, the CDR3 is TGTGCCAGCGGACAGGAGTATAACTATGGCTACACCTTC.

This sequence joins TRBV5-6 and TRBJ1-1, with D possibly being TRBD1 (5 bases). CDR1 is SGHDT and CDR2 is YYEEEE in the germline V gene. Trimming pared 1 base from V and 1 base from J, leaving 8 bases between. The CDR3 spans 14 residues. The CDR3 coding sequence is TGTGCCAGCAGCTTGTGGGGGGGGAACACTGAAGCTTTCTTT. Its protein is CASSLWGGNTEAFF.

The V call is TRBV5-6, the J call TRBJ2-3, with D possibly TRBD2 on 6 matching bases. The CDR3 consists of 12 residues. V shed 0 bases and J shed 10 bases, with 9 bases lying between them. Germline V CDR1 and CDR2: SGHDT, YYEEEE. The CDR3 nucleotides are TGTGCCAGCAGCTTGGGGGGGGTGTCGCAGTATTTT. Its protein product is CASSLGGVSQYF.

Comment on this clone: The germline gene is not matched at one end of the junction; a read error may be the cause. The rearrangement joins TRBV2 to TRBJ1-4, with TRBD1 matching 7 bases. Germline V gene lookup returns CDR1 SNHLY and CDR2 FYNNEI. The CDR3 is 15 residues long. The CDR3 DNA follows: TGTGCCAGCAGCGAAGAGACAGGGTGGGGGGAAAAACTGTTTTTT. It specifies CASSEETGWGEKLFF.

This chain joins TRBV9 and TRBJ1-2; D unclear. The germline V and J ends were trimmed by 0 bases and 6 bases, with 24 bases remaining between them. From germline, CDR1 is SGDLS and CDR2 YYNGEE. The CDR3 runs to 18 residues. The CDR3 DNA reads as TGTGCCAGCAGCGTAGCCCGGGAGAAGATAGGACGGCTAAATGGCTACACCTTC. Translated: CASSVAREKIGRLNGYTF.

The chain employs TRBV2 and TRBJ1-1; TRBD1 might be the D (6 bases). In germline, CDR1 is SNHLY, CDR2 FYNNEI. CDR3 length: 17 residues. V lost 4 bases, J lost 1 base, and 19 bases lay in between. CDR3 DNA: TGTGCCAGCAGTGCCTGGTGGGGGGGCGCCCCGAACACTGAAGCTTTCTTT. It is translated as CASSAWWGGAPNTEAFF.

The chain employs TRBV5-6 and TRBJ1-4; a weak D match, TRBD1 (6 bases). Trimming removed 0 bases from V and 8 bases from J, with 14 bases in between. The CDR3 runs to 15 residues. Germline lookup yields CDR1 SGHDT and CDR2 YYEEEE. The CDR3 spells CASSLDAGVVEKLFF. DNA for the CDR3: TGTGCCAGCAGCTTGGATGCAGGGGTAGTAGAAAAACTGTTTTTT.

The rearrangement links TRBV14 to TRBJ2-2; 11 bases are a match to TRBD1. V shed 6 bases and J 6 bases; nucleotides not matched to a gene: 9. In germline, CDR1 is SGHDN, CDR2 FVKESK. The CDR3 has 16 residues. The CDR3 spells CASRLGQGALAGELFF. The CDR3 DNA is TGTGCCAGCAGACTCGGACAGGGGGCTTTGGCCGGGGAGCTGTTTTTT.

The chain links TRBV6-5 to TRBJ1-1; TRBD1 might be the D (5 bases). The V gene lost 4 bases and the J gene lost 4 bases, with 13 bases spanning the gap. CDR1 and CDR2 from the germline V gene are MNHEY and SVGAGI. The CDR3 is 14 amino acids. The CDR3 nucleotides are TGTGCCAGCAGTTTCAGGGTGGGCGCCACTGAAGCTTTCTTT. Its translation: CASSFRVGATEAFF.

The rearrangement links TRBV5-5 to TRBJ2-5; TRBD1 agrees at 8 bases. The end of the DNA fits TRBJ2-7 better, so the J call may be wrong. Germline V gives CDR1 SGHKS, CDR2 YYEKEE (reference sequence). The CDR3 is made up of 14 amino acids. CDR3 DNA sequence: TGTGCCAGCAGCTCACGGACAGGGCGGGGCGAGCAGTACTTC. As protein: CASSSRTGRGEQYF.

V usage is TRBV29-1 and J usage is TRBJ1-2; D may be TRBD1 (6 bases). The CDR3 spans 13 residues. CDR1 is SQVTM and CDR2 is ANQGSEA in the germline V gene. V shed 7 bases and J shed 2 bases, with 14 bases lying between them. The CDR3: CSAPGRGNYGYTF. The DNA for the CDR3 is TGCAGCGCCCCCGGCAGGGGAAACTATGGCTACACCTTC.

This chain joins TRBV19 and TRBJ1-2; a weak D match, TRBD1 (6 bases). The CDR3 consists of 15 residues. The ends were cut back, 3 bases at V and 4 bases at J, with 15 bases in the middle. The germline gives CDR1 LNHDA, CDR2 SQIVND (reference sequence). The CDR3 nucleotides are TGTGCCAGTAGTATCGCCAGGGGAGAGAGCTATGGCTACACCTTC. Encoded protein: CASSIARGESYGYTF.

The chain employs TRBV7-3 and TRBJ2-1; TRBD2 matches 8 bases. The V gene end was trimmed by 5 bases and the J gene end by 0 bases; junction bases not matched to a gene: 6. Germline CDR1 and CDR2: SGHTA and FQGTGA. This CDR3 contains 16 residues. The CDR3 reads CASSTLRGGSYNEQFF. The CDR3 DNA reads TGTGCCAGCAGCACCCTCCGGGGGGGCTCCTACAATGAGCAGTTCTTC.